The 16 T cell receptor beta chains reported below all come from one sample, sequenced in a study of immune evolution from preneoplasia to lung adenocarcinoma. The protocol was immunoSEQ multiplex PCR, while the TCRdb copy is restricted to in-frame clones and leaves out a portion. The sample shows 35,000 or so clones, about 74% of them seen only once. Material: FFPE invasive lung adenocarcinoma tissue. The receptors stem from a person in their sixties with lung adenocarcinoma.

This clone is labeled as medium-sized. J is TRBJ1-3 and V is TRBV19; D gene uncertain. Trimming shortened V by 4 bases and J by 2 bases, and 9 bases separated the two germline ends. The CDR3 length is 14 residues. Germline CDR1 is LNHDA and CDR2 is SQIVND (reference sequence). In DNA, the CDR3 is TGTGCCAGTAGTAGGACTCGACCTGGAAACACCATATATTTT. This encodes CASSRTRPGNTIYF.

This sequence joins TRBV5-1 and TRBJ1-1; 7 bases map to TRBD1. V was pared by 8 bases and J by 1 base, with 8 bases of the junction left unmatched. Germline V CDR1 and CDR2: SGHRS, YFSETQ. CDR3 length: 14 amino acids. The CDR3 sequence: CASDRDGKNTEAFF. CDR3 nucleotide sequence: TGCGCCAGTGACAGGGACGGGAAGAACACTGAAGCTTTCTTT.

The V gene is TRBV6-6, the J gene TRBJ1-3; D is possibly TRBD1 (5 bases). The V and J ends lost 7 bases and 2 bases respectively, with 15 bases between them. CDR1 MNHNY and CDR2 SVGAGI come from the germline V gene (reference sequence). This CDR3 contains 15 residues. The CDR3 DNA is TGTGCCAGCAACAGCGGGGGTAGGACTGGAAACACCATATATTTT. Protein product: CASNSGGRTGNTIYF.

The chain has TRBV7-3 and TRBJ2-2, with TRBD2 matching over 7 bases. Germline-derived CDR1 and CDR2 are SGHTA and FQGTGA. This CDR3 has 16 residues. Unmatched junction bases numbered 6, after V lost 2 bases and J lost 3 bases. The CDR3 region is CASSLGLTSYTGELFF. In DNA, the CDR3 is TGTGCCAGCAGCTTAGGGTTGACTAGCTACACCGGGGAGCTGTTTTTT.

This clone was observed a few times. The V call is TRBV2, the J call TRBJ2-7; D unresolved. This CDR3 has 10 residues. Germline-derived CDR1 and CDR2 are SNHLY and FYNNEI. Trimming took off 6 bases at V and 4 bases at J, with 4 bases between the two ends. The CDR3 DNA sequence: TGTGCCAGCAGAGTTTACGAGCAGTACTTC. As protein: CASRVYEQYF.

The CDR3 DNA reads TGTGCCAGCAGCGTACAGACAGGGAAGTTCACAGATACGCAGTATTTT. Translation gives CASSVQTGKFTDTQYF. The chain couples TRBV9 to TRBJ2-3; 7 nucleotides agree with TRBD1. Germline CDR1 SGDLS, CDR2 YYNGEE. J lost 2 bases, V lost 1 base, and 7 bases had no gene match. The CDR3 loop spans 16 amino acids. The full variable domain, completed using reference TRBV9 and TRBJ2-3, is DSGVTQTPKHLITATGQRVTLRCSPRSGDLSVYWYQQSLDQGLQFLIQYYNGEERAKGNILERFSAQQFPDLHSELNLSSLELGDSALYFCASSVQTGKFTDTQYFGPGTRLTVL.

The chain recombines TRBV19 with TRBJ1-5; possible D gene TRBD1, 6 bases. Germline V gives CDR1 LNHDA, CDR2 SQIVND (reference sequence). CDR3 length equals 15 residues. Trimming shortened V by 6 bases and J by 0 bases, and 12 bases separated the two germline ends. This CDR3 is CASRGRGNSNQPQHF. CDR3 DNA: TGTGCCAGTAGGGGCAGGGGAAATAGCAATCAGCCCCAGCATTTT.

The chain recombines TRBV4-2 with TRBJ2-1; maybe TRBD2 (5 bases). The V end was cut by 4 bases, the J end by 10 bases, with 14 bases between. Per the germline V gene, CDR1 is LGHNA and CDR2 is YNFKEQ. This CDR3 has 13 residues. The CDR3 DNA sequence: TGTGCCAGCAGCCCGCCGGGAAAACCGGAGCAGTTCTTC. Translating it yields CASSPPGKPEQFF.

The J gene is TRBJ2-1, the V gene TRBV11-3; D not resolved. CDR1 and CDR2 (germline): SGHNT, YENEEA. Trimming stripped 2 bases from V and 7 bases from J, with 9 bases between. This CDR3 has 13 residues. The CDR3: CASSLPTRNEQFF. The CDR3 nucleotides are TGTGCCAGCAGCTTACCGACACGAAATGAGCAGTTCTTC.

This rearrangement joins TRBV10-3 to TRBJ2-4, with TRBD1 as a possible D gene (6 bases). Trimming cost V 6 bases and J 9 bases, with 15 bases left between them. CDR1 ENHRY and CDR2 SYGVKD come from the germline V gene. CDR3 length: 13 amino acids. The CDR3 DNA follows: TGTGCCATCAGGGCGACAGGAGAGAGCATTCAGTACTTC. Translating gives CAIRATGESIQYF.

The J gene is TRBJ2-2, the V gene TRBV19; 11 nucleotides align to TRBD2. The CDR3 is 17 amino acids. Germline values: CDR1 LNHDA, CDR2 SQIVND (reference sequence). J lost 5 bases, V lost 7 bases, and 12 bases had no gene match. The CDR3 region is CASTYLLAGAGTGELFF. Here the CDR3 DNA reads TGTGCCAGTACCTATCTACTAGCGGGAGCGGGGACCGGGGAGCTGTTTTTT. The variable domain in full, completed from reference TRBV19 and TRBJ2-2, reads DGGITQSPKYLFRKEGQNVTLSCEQNLNHDAMYWYRQDPGQGLRLIYYSQIVNDFQKGDIAEGYSVSREKKESFPLTVTSAQKNPTAFYLCASTYLLAGAGTGELFFGEGSRLTVL.

The V gene is TRBV5-1, the J gene TRBJ1-2; D not certain. Germline lookup yields CDR1 SGHRS and CDR2 YFSETQ. This CDR3 region has 14 residues. V gave up 0 bases and J gave up 3 bases, with 9 bases separating them. The CDR3 DNA reads as TGCGCCAGCAGCTTGGTATCGGGAGACTATGGCTACACCTTC. Translated, it gives CASSLVSGDYGYTF.

The chain is built from TRBV7-9 and TRBJ1-2, with TRBD1 identical over 7 bases. V trimming: 1 base; J trimming: 7 bases; junction bases outside the gene matches: 6. CDR1 is SEHNR, CDR2 FQNEAQ, per germline (reference sequence). CDR3 length: 14 amino acids. The CDR3 DNA is TGTGCCAGCAGCTTAGGACAGGGTGTAGGTGGCTACACCTTC. This translates into CASSLGQGVGGYTF.

The chain combines TRBV29-1 with TRBJ1-4, with D unresolved. Per the germline V gene, CDR1 is SQVTM and CDR2 is ANQGSEA. The length of the CDR3 is 10 residues. The ends were cut back, 3 bases at V and 10 bases at J, with 6 bases in the middle. CDR3 residues: CSVESGKLFF. The CDR3 DNA reads TGCAGCGTTGAGAGTGGAAAACTGTTTTTT.

This clone was picked up a small number of times. The gene calls are TRBV30 and TRBJ2-2; tentative D call: TRBD2 (6 bases). Germline CDR1 GTSNPN, CDR2 SVGIG (reference sequence). The V end was cut by 3 bases, the J end by 0 bases, with 11 bases between. The CDR3 contains 15 residues. In nucleotides, the CDR3 is TGTGCCTGGAGCGGGACTTTCACGAACACCGGGGAGCTGTTTTTT. The encoded protein is CAWSGTFTNTGELFF.

This clone came up once. The V call is TRBV4-1, the J call TRBJ2-7; D possibly corresponds to TRBD1 (5 bases). The germline gives CDR1 MGHRA, CDR2 YSYEKL. Trimming left V 1 base short and J 3 bases short, with 7 bases between. The CDR3 runs 13 residues. CDR3 in amino acids: CASSQGQHYEQYF. As DNA, the CDR3 is TGCGCCAGCAGCCAAGGACAGCACTACGAGCAGTACTTC.